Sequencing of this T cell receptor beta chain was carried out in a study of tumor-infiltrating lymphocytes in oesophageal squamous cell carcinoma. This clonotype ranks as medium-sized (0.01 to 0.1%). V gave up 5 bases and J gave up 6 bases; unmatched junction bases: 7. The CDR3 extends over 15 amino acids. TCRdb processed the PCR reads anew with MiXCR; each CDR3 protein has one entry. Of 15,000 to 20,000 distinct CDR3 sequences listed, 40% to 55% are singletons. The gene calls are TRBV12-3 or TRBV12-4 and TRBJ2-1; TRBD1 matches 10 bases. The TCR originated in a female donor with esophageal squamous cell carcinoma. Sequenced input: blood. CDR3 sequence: CASSGQGQGINEQFF. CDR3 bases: TGTGCCAGCAGTGGTCAGGGACAGGGGATCAATGAGCAGTTCTTC.